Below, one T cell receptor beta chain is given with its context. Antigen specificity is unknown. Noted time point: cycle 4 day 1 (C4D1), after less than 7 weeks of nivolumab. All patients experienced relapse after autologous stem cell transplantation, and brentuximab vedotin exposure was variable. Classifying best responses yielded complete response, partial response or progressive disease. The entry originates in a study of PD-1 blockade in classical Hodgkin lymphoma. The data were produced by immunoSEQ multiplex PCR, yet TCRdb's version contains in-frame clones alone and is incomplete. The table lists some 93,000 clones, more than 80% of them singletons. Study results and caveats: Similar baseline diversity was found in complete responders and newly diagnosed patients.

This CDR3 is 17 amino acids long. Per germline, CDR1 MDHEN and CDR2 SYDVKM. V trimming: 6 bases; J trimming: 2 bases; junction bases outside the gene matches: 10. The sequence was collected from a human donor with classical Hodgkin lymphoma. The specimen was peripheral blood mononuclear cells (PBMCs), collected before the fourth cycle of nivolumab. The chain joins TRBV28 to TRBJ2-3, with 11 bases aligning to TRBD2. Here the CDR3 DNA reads TGTGCCAGCAGCTCGCTCACGACTAGCGGGATCACAGATACGCAGTATTTT. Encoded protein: CASSSLTTSGITDTQYF.